These 14 T cell receptor beta chains originate from one sample sequenced in a study. One entry per CDR3 protein results from TCRdb running MiXCR on the 5' RACE reads. The sample contains around 43,000 distinct CDR3 sequences, 18% of which appear only once. The sample taken for sequencing was naive CD4+ T cells sorted from a lymph node. The subset here: naive CD4+ T cells, CD4+CD45RA+CD25-. Every receptor here comes from a female donor with breast cancer.

The chain carries TRBV5-1 and TRBJ1-4; perhaps TRBD1 as D (6 bases). Germline values: CDR1 SGHRS, CDR2 YFSETQ. The CDR3 runs to 17 residues. The germline V and J ends were trimmed by 0 bases and 10 bases, with 22 bases remaining between them. The CDR3 protein is CASSLAGTTGGSGKLFF. CDR3 DNA: TGCGCCAGCAGCTTGGCCGGTACTACGGGGGGCTCTGGAAAACTGTTTTTT.

This clonotype was seen many times. The chain has TRBV7-8 and TRBJ2-4, with 8 bases lining up with TRBD2. CDR3 length equals 13 residues. V was pared by 1 base and J by 15 bases, with 8 bases of the junction left unmatched. Germline V lookup: CDR1 SGHVS, CDR2 FQNEAQ. The CDR3 loop is CASSLERGRVPYF. The CDR3, as DNA: TGTGCCAGCAGCTTAGAGCGGGGGCGCGTACCGTACTTC.

This clonotype has only a few counts. V gene TRBV12-3 or TRBV12-4 combines with J gene TRBJ1-1; TRBD1 aligns across 8 bases. The CDR3 covers 14 residues. Losses at the gene ends were 6 bases for V and 4 bases for J; bases not matched to a gene: 7. CDR3 loop: CASSPGQGGTEAFF. CDR3 sequence (DNA): TGTGCCAGCAGCCCAGGACAGGGCGGCACTGAAGCTTTCTTT.

There are a few counts of this clonotype. V is TRBV7-8 and J is TRBJ1-2; D is undetermined. The germline CDR1 and CDR2 sequences are SGHVS and FQNEAQ. The CDR3 extends over 11 amino acids. The ends were cut back, 5 bases at V and 8 bases at J, with 9 bases in the middle. CDR3 nucleotides: TGTGCCAGCAGCCAAAAAGGGGGCTACACCTTC. It is translated as CASSQKGGYTF. Together with reference TRBV7-8 and TRBJ1-2, the CDR3 gives the full variable domain: GAGVSQSPRYKVAKRGQDVALRCDPISGHVSLFWYQQALGQGPEFLTYFQNEAQLDKSGLPSDRFFAERPEGSVSTLKIQRTQQEDSAVYLCASSQKGGYTFGSGTRLTVV.

This clonotype was detected many times. The chain is built from TRBV20-1 and TRBJ2-3; the D is unclear. The germline V gene encodes CDR1 DFQATT and CDR2 SNEGSKA (reference sequence). The V gene lost 3 bases and the J gene lost 6 bases, with 13 bases spanning the gap. CDR3 length: 13 residues. DNA of the CDR3: TGCAGTGCTAGCGTGAACTCCAGGGATACGCAGTATTTT. It is translated as CSASVNSRDTQYF.

This clonotype was detected many times. The chain is built from TRBV10-3 and TRBJ1-6; 7 bases fit TRBD1. Trimming at V came to 3 bases and at J to 8 bases, leaving 7 bases not matched to a gene. The CDR3 has 15 amino acids. The germline V gene encodes CDR1 ENHRY and CDR2 SYGVKD. CDR3 residues: CAISDPRGGDSPLHF. As DNA, the CDR3 is TGTGCCATCAGTGACCCGCGAGGGGGCGATTCACCCCTCCACTTT.

This clonotype was observed many times. CDR3 nucleotides: TGCAGCGTGAGGGACGGGTCCACGGGGGAGCAGTACTTC. It specifies CSVRDGSTGEQYF. The chain recombines TRBV29-1 with TRBJ2-7; the D call may be TRBD1 or TRBD2 (5 bases each). This CDR3 comprises 13 residues. The germline V gene has CDR1 SQVTM and CDR2 ANQGSEA. Trimming shortened V by 6 bases and J by 7 bases, and 19 bases separated the two germline ends.

This clonotype was observed many times. The rearrangement joins TRBV7-8 to TRBJ2-7, with D perhaps given as TRBD1 or TRBD2 (5 bases each). The germline V gene encodes CDR1 SGHVS and CDR2 FQNEAQ. Trimming cost V 5 bases and J 2 bases, with 13 bases left between them. This CDR3 has 14 amino acids. This chain's CDR3 is CASSGRDPAYEQYF. CDR3 sequence (DNA): TGTGCCAGCAGCGGCCGGGACCCGGCCTACGAGCAGTACTTC.

The rearrangement uses TRBV7-9 and TRBJ1-1; D is perhaps TRBD1 (5 bases). V dropped 3 bases and J dropped 5 bases, with 16 bases sitting between them. This CDR3 contains 15 residues. Germline-derived CDR1 and CDR2 are SEHNR and FQNEAQ (reference sequence). The CDR3 sequence: CASSLILTGGTEAFF. The CDR3 DNA follows: TGTGCCAGCAGCTTGATTTTAACGGGGGGGACTGAAGCTTTCTTT.

The table lists this clonotype with a count of one. A much larger clone is a single base away; this may be a read error. The gene calls are TRBV15 and TRBJ2-5; the D is unclear. The CDR3 consists of 13 residues. CDR1 is LNHNV and CDR2 is YYDKDF in the germline V gene (reference sequence). CDR3 in DNA: TGTGCCACCAGCAGACAGAACCAAGAGACCCGGTACTTC. Protein product: CATSRQNQETRYF.

Regarding this clonotype: A much larger clone differs by one base, so this may be a read error. This chain connects TRBV6-5 to TRBJ2-3, with 7 bases fitting TRBD1. Germline CDR1 and CDR2: MNHEY and SVGAGI. The CDR3 has 12 residues. The V and J ends lost 5 bases and 6 bases, in that order; junction bases with no gene match: 2. The CDR3 DNA sequence: TGTGCCAGCAGTCCGACAGGGGATACGCAGTATTTT. Translating gives CASSPTGDTQYF.

This clonotype was found once. The V gene is TRBV6-2 or TRBV6-3, the J gene TRBJ2-1; D is possibly TRBD2 (6 bases). The ends were cut back, 8 bases at V and 5 bases at J, with 22 bases in the middle. The germline V gene encodes CDR1 MNHEY and CDR2 SVGEGT. The CDR3 loop spans 16 amino acids. The CDR3: CASARPGDKNHNEQFF. The CDR3 DNA sequence: TGTGCCAGCGCACGACCGGGAGATAAAAACCACAATGAGCAGTTCTTC.

This clonotype has more than one count but fewer than ten. The V call is TRBV5-1, the J call TRBJ1-1; D gene uncertain. The CDR3 covers 12 residues. V lost 7 bases and J 7 bases, leaving 14 bases between the germline ends. From germline, CDR1 is SGHRS and CDR2 YFSETQ. Written as DNA, the CDR3 is TGCGCCAGCCGTCATCCGGAGGGTGAAGCTTTCTTT. Encoded protein: CASRHPEGEAFF.

V and J are TRBV28 and TRBJ2-7; 7 nucleotides line up with TRBD1. CDR1 MDHEN and CDR2 SYDVKM come from the germline V gene. CDR3 size: 15 residues. V lost 4 bases to trimming and J lost 3 bases; unmatched junction nucleotides: 9. In DNA, the CDR3 is TGTGCCAGCAGTTCCCGGACAGGCCTAAACTACGAGCAGTACTTC. It codes for CASSSRTGLNYEQYF.